These 23 T cell receptor beta chains originate from one sample sequenced in a study of early T cells in non-severe SARS-CoV-2 infection (dated by TCRdb to about 2021). Library creation used 5' RACE. The reads were generated on a NextSeq 500. The public reads were reanalyzed by TCRdb: fastp trimming at Q25, MiXCR alignment, in-frame beta chains only. For every CDR3 protein sequence, its rows merge into one entry that carries the most common genes and DNA. Within this sample are about 42,000 distinct CDR3 sequences, with 6% to 7.5% of them counted one time only. The biggest ten clones account for 4% to 5.5% of the sample. The specimen was whole blood. These receptors were taken from an adult who was a healthcare worker with PCR-confirmed SARS-CoV-2 infection or an uninfected control (not recorded which).

This clonotype was counted many times. The V and J genes are TRBV10-1 and TRBJ1-1; no definite D call. The V end was cut by 8 bases, the J end by 4 bases, with 14 bases between. CDR3 length: 13 amino acids. The V gene's germline CDR1 is WNHNN and CDR2 SYGVQD (reference sequence). The DNA of the CDR3 is TGCGCCAGCCGTGTCAACAGTGGCACTGAAGCTTTCTTT. Encoded protein: CASRVNSGTEAFF.

This clonotype has a count of ten or more. V gene TRBV19 combines with J gene TRBJ2-7; D not resolved. Germline values: CDR1 LNHDA, CDR2 SQIVND (reference sequence). The CDR3 covers 15 residues. V was trimmed by 5 bases and J by 2 bases, leaving 16 bases between them. Here the CDR3 reads CASSVPGRKPYEQYF. Here the CDR3 DNA reads TGTGCCAGTAGTGTCCCGGGCCGAAAACCCTACGAGCAGTACTTC.

This clonotype was seen more than once but under ten times. This chain connects TRBV7-2 to TRBJ2-1; D is undetermined. Trimming left V 5 bases short and J 6 bases short, with 11 bases between. This CDR3 has 13 residues. The germline V gene has CDR1 SGHTA and CDR2 FQGNSA. The CDR3 region is CASSHPSRNEQFF. CDR3 in DNA: TGTGCCAGCAGCCACCCGTCCCGCAATGAGCAGTTCTTC.

This clonotype was detected only a few times. The V gene is TRBV5-1, the J gene TRBJ2-5, with 8 nucleotides matching TRBD1. The CDR3 extends over 15 amino acids. Trimming removed 1 base from V and 5 bases from J; junction bases left unmatched: 7. Germline V lookup: CDR1 SGHRS, CDR2 YFSETQ. CDR3 in DNA: TGCGCCAGCAGCTTGACCGGACAGGGTGGGGAGACCCAGTACTTC. Translation gives CASSLTGQGGETQYF.

This clonotype was observed at least ten times. The gene calls are TRBV11-2 and TRBJ1-2; TRBD1 is a possible D gene (6 bases). Germline CDR1 is SGHAT and CDR2 is FQNNGV. There are 19 residues in the CDR3. The germline V and J ends were trimmed by 5 bases and 4 bases, with 29 bases remaining between them. CDR3 sequence: CASSPLVVTGTPIPYGYTF. DNA for the CDR3: TGTGCCAGCAGCCCCCTGGTAGTAACCGGGACACCAATTCCCTATGGCTACACCTTC.

The table lists this clonotype with many counts. V is TRBV11-2 and J is TRBJ1-1; D not certain. V lost 3 bases and J 4 bases, leaving 9 bases between the germline ends. The CDR3 is 13 residues long. CDR1 and CDR2 (germline): SGHAT, FQNNGV. CDR3 nucleotide sequence: TGTGCCAGCAGCTTTGGTACTCTCACTGAAGCTTTCTTT. Protein product: CASSFGTLTEAFF.

At least ten counts were recorded for this clonotype. The rearrangement links TRBV11-2 to TRBJ2-7, with 7 bases lining up with TRBD1. The V and J ends lost 5 bases and 3 bases, in that order; junction bases with no gene match: 19. In germline, CDR1 is SGHAT, CDR2 FQNNGV. The CDR3 covers 18 residues. In DNA, the CDR3 is TGTGCCAGCAGCCCGATTTCCCGCCGTCGTGGACAGGACTACGAGCAGTACTTC. Amino acid sequence: CASSPISRRRGQDYEQYF.

The rearrangement links TRBV1 to TRBJ2-5; TRBD2, as called in the table, went unchecked against the DNA. TRBV1 is termed a pseudogene. CDR3 length: 15 residues. The CDR3 here is CTSSQGLAHQETQYF. The CDR3, as DNA: TGCACCAGCAGCCAAGGGCTAGCGCACCAAGAGACCCAGTACTTC.

This clonotype was counted only a few times. This chain joins TRBV7-6 and TRBJ1-4; no clear D gene. This CDR3 has 14 residues. The germline V gene has CDR1 SGHVS and CDR2 FNYEAQ. V gave up 5 bases and J gave up 7 bases, with 14 bases separating them. The CDR3 coding sequence is TGTGCCAGCAGCACGGGCTCGTTCGGTGAAAAACTGTTTTTT. Amino acid sequence: CASSTGSFGEKLFF.

This clonotype was seen ten or more times. The chain couples TRBV6-2 or TRBV6-3 to TRBJ2-7, with D unresolved. Germline CDR1 is MNHEY and CDR2 is SVGEGT. V lost 6 bases, J lost 2 bases, and 5 bases lay in between. This CDR3 has 11 residues. The CDR3 reads CASRDTYEQYF. The DNA of the CDR3 is TGTGCCAGCAGGGATACCTACGAGCAGTACTTC.

The V call is TRBV2, the J call TRBJ1-5; 10 bases fit TRBD1. This CDR3 has 15 amino acids. Germline CDR1 is SNHLY and CDR2 is FYNNEI. Trimming took 7 bases from V and 2 from J; bases not matched to a gene: 5. CDR3 residues: CASTVGTGGNQPQHF. As DNA, the CDR3 is TGTGCCAGCACGGTAGGGACAGGGGGCAATCAGCCCCAGCATTTT. The full variable domain, rest sourced from reference TRBV2 and TRBJ1-5, is EPEVTQTPSHQVTQMGQEVILRCVPISNHLYFYWYRQILGQKVEFLVSFYNNEISEKSEIFDDQFSVERPDGSNFTLKIRSTKLEDSAMYFCASTVGTGGNQPQHFGDGTRLSIL.

The V gene is TRBV20-1, the J gene TRBJ2-7; perhaps D is TRBD1 or TRBD2 (6 bases each). Germline loops: CDR1 DFQATT, CDR2 SNEGSKA (reference sequence). V was shortened by 5 bases and J by 5 bases, with 16 bases between the two germline ends. CDR3 size: 13 residues. CDR3 amino acids: CSAAGTFDHEQYF. As DNA, the CDR3 is TGCAGTGCTGCGGGGACATTCGACCACGAGCAGTACTTC.

The CDR3: CASSLGTGRGDEQFF. The CDR3 bases are TGTGCCAGCAGCCTCGGGACAGGTCGAGGCGATGAGCAGTTCTTC. J is TRBJ2-1 and V is TRBV11-3, with 8 nucleotides matching TRBD1. The CDR3 is 15 amino acids. Unmatched junction bases numbered 11, after V lost 5 bases and J lost 8 bases. Germline V gene lookup returns CDR1 SGHNT and CDR2 YENEEA.

This clonotype has at least ten counts. The genes are TRBV7-8 and TRBJ1-5; 8 bases map to TRBD1. The V gene's germline CDR1 is SGHVS and CDR2 FQNEAQ. The CDR3 loop spans 15 amino acids. The V and J ends lost 5 bases and 7 bases, in that order; junction bases with no gene match: 10. The CDR3 reads CASSATGAAEQPQHF. CDR3 coding DNA: TGTGCCAGCAGCGCGACAGGGGCGGCTGAACAGCCCCAGCATTTT.

This rearrangement joins TRBV20-1 to TRBJ2-1; no reliable D call. V gave up 1 base and J gave up 16 bases, with 14 bases separating them. Germline lookup yields CDR1 DFQATT and CDR2 SNEGSKA (reference sequence). The CDR3 has 11 residues. The DNA of the CDR3 is TGCAGTGCTAGAGTCGGGCGGAGTAACTTCTTC. Amino acid sequence: CSARVGRSNFF.

This clonotype was detected a few times. The J gene is TRBJ2-7, the V gene TRBV19, with D perhaps matching TRBD1 (6 bases). V shed 5 bases and J shed 0 bases, with 11 bases lying between them. Germline-derived CDR1 and CDR2 are LNHDA and SQIVND (reference sequence). CDR3 length: 14 residues. The CDR3 bases are TGTGCCAGTAGTTTCCGGGACAACTCCTACGAGCAGTACTTC. Translating it yields CASSFRDNSYEQYF.

This clonotype was observed a handful of times. This CDR3 is CSAPPDSTQETQYF. The CDR3 DNA follows: TGCAGTGCCCCCCCCGACAGTACACAAGAGACCCAGTACTTC. This rearrangement joins TRBV20-1 to TRBJ2-5, with a tentative D call TRBD1 (5 bases). CDR1 and CDR2 (germline): DFQATT, SNEGSKA (reference sequence). This CDR3 has 14 amino acids. Trimming took off 6 bases at V and 2 bases at J, with 16 bases between the two ends.

This sequence joins TRBV2 and TRBJ2-1; 7 bases agree with TRBD1. The trim removed 9 bases at V and 4 bases at J, leaving 3 bases unmatched. The CDR3 covers 12 residues. Germline V gene sequence: CDR1 SNHLY, CDR2 FYNNEI. CDR3 amino acids: CARTGLYNEQFF. The CDR3 DNA reads as TGTGCCAGGACAGGGCTTTACAATGAGCAGTTCTTC.

There are many counts of this clonotype. V gene TRBV4-1 combines with J gene TRBJ1-6; D is unresolved. V lost 5 bases and J lost 2, with 13 bases in between. The CDR3 extends over 16 amino acids. Germline V gene lookup returns CDR1 MGHRA and CDR2 YSYEKL. This chain's CDR3 is CASSIPGQPYNSPLHF. The CDR3 coding sequence is TGCGCCAGCAGCATACCCGGGCAGCCCTATAATTCACCCCTCCACTTT.

This clonotype was detected a few times. The chain has TRBV10-1 and TRBJ2-7; D may be TRBD2 (5 bases). The CDR3 length is 13 residues. Deletions cut 7 bases from V and 2 bases from J, with 12 bases between. CDR1 and CDR2 (germline): WNHNN, SYGVQD (reference sequence). CDR3 region: CASKYLGAYEQYF. Written as DNA, the CDR3 is TGCGCCAGCAAATATCTCGGGGCCTACGAGCAGTACTTC.

This clonotype was picked up many times. The chain employs TRBV10-3 and TRBJ2-1; D unclear. This CDR3 contains 13 residues. From germline, CDR1 is ENHRY and CDR2 SYGVKD. V dropped 2 bases and J dropped 7 bases, with 9 bases sitting between them. CDR3 in amino acids: CAISEVGMNEQFF. In DNA form, the CDR3 reads TGTGCCATCAGTGAGGTAGGGATGAATGAGCAGTTCTTC.

The V gene is TRBV2, the J gene TRBJ1-2; D may be TRBD1 (6 bases). The CDR3 consists of 13 residues. In germline, CDR1 is SNHLY, CDR2 FYNNEI. V lost 5 bases to trimming and J lost 4 bases, with 11 bases between them. CDR3 sequence reads: CASSQQGGYGYTF. The DNA for the CDR3 is TGTGCCAGCAGTCAACAGGGAGGCTATGGCTACACCTTC. The variable domain in full, with the rest retrieved from reference TRBV2 and TRBJ1-2, is EPEVTQTPSHQVTQMGQEVILRCVPISNHLYFYWYRQILGQKVEFLVSFYNNEISEKSEIFDDQFSVERPDGSNFTLKIRSTKLEDSAMYFCASSQQGGYGYTFGSGTRLTVV.

This clonotype showed up just a few times. CDR3 coding DNA: TGTGCCAGCAGCGGACAGCTGAACACTGAAGCTTTCTTT. Amino acid sequence: CASSGQLNTEAFF. This chain uses TRBV5-5 with TRBJ1-1, with a tentative D call TRBD1 (6 bases). The CDR3 consists of 13 residues. Trimming removed 4 bases from V and 0 bases from J, with 7 bases in between. CDR1 and CDR2 (germline): SGHKS, YYEKEE (reference sequence).